A single sample gave rise to the 3 T cell receptor beta chains below, sequenced in a study of T-cell reconstitution after alpha-beta-depleted transplantation in children. Unique molecular identifiers were used to barcode this TCRbeta library. Via MiXCR, TCRdb re-called the PCR reads, giving one row per CDR3 protein. The sample holds over 400,000 distinct CDR3 sequences, under 15% seen once. Material: PBMCs from the stem cell graft donor, obtained from the stem cell graft. These receptors all stem from a human donor who donated a stem cell graft to a child with combined immunodeficiency.

The chain recombines TRBV20-1 with TRBJ2-1; TRBD2 agrees at 9 bases. The CDR3 totals 15 residues. CDR1 and CDR2 (germline): DFQATT, SNEGSKA (reference sequence). With 2 bases clipped from V and 2 bases from J, the junction kept 4 bases outside the gene matches. The CDR3 nucleotides are TGCAGTGCTAGACTAGCGGGGCGCACCTACAATGAGCAGTTCTTC. Amino acids: CSARLAGRTYNEQFF.

This clonotype showed up many times. The chain joins TRBV6-2 or TRBV6-3 to TRBJ1-1; D remains unclear. The CDR3 loop spans 13 amino acids. In germline, CDR1 is MNHEY, CDR2 SVGEGT. V was cut by 7 bases and J by 4 bases, with 13 bases left in between. The CDR3 loop reads CASIGGPTTEAFF. In nucleotides, the CDR3 is TGTGCCAGCATAGGTGGCCCCACCACTGAAGCTTTCTTT.

Only a few counts were recorded for this clonotype. This sequence joins TRBV4-2 and TRBJ2-3; D possibly corresponds to TRBD2 (6 bases). Germline V gene sequence: CDR1 LGHNA, CDR2 YNFKEQ. This CDR3 comprises 16 residues. Trimming shortened V by 4 bases and J by 6 bases, and 20 bases separated the two germline ends. Here the CDR3 reads CASSPGLPFGGDTQYF. The CDR3 bases are TGTGCCAGCAGCCCTGGGCTCCCCTTTGGGGGGGATACGCAGTATTTT.